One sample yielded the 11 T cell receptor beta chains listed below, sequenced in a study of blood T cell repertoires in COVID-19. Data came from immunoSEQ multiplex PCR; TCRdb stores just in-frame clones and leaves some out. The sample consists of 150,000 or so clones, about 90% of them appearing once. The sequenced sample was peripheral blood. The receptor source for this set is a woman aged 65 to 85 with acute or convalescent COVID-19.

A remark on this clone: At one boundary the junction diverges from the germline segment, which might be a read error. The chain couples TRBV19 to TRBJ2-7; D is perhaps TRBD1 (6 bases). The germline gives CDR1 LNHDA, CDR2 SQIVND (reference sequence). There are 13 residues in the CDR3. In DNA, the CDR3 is TGTACCAGTAAAACCCTGGACAGCTACGAGCAGTACTTC. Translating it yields CTSKTLDSYEQYF.

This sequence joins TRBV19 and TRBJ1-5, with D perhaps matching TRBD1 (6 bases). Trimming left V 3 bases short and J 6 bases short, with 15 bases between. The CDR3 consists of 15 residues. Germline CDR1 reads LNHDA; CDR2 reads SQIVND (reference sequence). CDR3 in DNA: TGTGCCAGTAGTATGAAGGGGGGGTTGGGTCAGCCCCAGCATTTT. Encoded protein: CASSMKGGLGQPQHF.

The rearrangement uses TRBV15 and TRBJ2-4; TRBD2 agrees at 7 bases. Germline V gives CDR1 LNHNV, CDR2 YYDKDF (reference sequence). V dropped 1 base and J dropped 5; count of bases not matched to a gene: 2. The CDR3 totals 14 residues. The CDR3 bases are TGTGCCACCAGCAGAGGGGGAGGGGAAAACATTCAGTACTTC. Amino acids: CATSRGGGENIQYF.

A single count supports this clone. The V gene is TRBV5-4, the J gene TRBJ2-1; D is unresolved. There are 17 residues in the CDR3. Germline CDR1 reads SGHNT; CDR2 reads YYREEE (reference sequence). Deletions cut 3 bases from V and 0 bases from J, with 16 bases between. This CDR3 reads CASSSYLEQSSYNEQFF. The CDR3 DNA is TGTGCCAGCAGCTCCTACTTGGAACAGAGCTCCTACAATGAGCAGTTCTTC.

CDR3 residues: CASSLETGGSAPLHF. The CDR3 region has the DNA TGCGCCAGCAGCTTGGAGACAGGGGGGTCGGCACCCCTCCACTTT. This sequence joins TRBV5-1 and TRBJ1-6; 9 bases are shared with TRBD1. The CDR3 runs to 15 residues. Germline V gene sequence: CDR1 SGHRS, CDR2 YFSETQ. V lost 0 bases, J lost 11 bases, and 6 bases stayed unmatched.

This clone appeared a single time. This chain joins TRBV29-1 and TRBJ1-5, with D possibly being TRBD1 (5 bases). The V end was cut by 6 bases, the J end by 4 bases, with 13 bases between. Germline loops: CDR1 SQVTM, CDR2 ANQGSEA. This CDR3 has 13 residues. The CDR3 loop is CSVALGVNQPQHF. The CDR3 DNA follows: TGCAGCGTAGCGTTAGGGGTAAATCAGCCCCAGCATTTT.

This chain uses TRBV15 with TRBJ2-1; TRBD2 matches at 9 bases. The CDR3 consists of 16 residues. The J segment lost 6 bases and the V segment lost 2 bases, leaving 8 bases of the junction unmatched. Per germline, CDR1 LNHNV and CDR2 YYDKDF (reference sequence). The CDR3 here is CATSRSTSGFFNEQFF. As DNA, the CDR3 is TGTGCCACCAGCAGATCAACTAGCGGGTTCTTCAATGAGCAGTTCTTC.

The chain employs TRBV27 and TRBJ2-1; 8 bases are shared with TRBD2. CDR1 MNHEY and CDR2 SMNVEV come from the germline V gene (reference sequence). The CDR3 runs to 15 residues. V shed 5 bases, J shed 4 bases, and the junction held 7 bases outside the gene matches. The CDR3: CASSPPSGWYNEQFF. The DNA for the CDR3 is TGTGCCAGCAGTCCCCCTAGCGGGTGGTACAATGAGCAGTTCTTC.

The CDR3 coding sequence is TGTGCCAGCAGGGGCCTAGCTCCGGGTTACTATGGCTACACCTTC. It is translated as CASRGLAPGYYGYTF. This sequence joins TRBV6-5 and TRBJ1-2; D remains ambiguous. The CDR3 totals 15 residues. The germline V and J ends were trimmed by 6 bases and 3 bases, with 17 bases remaining between them. Germline loops: CDR1 MNHEY, CDR2 SVGAGI.

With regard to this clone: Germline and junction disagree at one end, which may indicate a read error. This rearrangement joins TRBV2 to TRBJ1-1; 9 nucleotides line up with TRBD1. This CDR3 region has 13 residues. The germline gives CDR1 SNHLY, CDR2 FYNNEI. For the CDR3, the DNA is TGTGCCAGCAGAGAAGGGACAGGGACTGAAGCTTTCTTT. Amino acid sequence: CASREGTGTEAFF.

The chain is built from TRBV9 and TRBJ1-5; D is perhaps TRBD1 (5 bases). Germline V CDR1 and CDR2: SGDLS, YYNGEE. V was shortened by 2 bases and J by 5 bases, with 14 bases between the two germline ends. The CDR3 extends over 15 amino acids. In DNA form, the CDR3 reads TGTGCCAGCAGCGTGGGCGGGGGTGTGGATCAGCCCCAGCATTTT. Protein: CASSVGGGVDQPQHF. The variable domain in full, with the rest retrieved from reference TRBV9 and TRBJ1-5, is DSGVTQTPKHLITATGQRVTLRCSPRSGDLSVYWYQQSLDQGLQFLIQYYNGEERAKGNILERFSAQQFPDLHSELNLSSLELGDSALYFCASSVGGGVDQPQHFGDGTRLSIL.